This TCR beta chain was identified in a study of T cells after posttransplantation cyclophosphamide. Study-wide findings and caveats: Later blood repertoires were often dominated by clones from the donor CD8+ memory compartment.

Only in-frame clones appear in the TCRdb table, and some are missing; sequencing was by immunoSEQ multiplex PCR. The data show about 47,000 clones, roughly 92% seen once. The count of this clone is one. What it binds is unknown. Trimming stripped 6 bases from V and 6 bases from J, with 17 bases between. CDR1 is MDHEN, CDR2 SYDVKM, per germline. The CDR3 length is 14 residues. The clonotype originates from a woman aged 50 to 60 in good health and a related stem cell transplant donor. Sequences were obtained from PBMCs. The chain uses TRBV28 and TRBJ1-2; D is unresolved. The CDR3: CASSRQPGEDGYTF. CDR3 nucleotide sequence: TGTGCCAGCAGCCGTCAGCCGGGAGAAGATGGCTACACCTTC.